This T cell receptor beta chain was obtained from a study of blood T cell repertoires in COVID-19. Study at large: T cells, B-cell-depleted T cells, or PBMCs provided the cDNA or gDNA that served as material.

This clone was detected once. In the authors' workflow: Reference gene primer amplification in the assay estimated nucleated cell counts. The repertoire was sequenced with immunoSEQ multiplex PCR; TCRdb's copy has only in-frame clones and lacks some. That table is the source of V, J and clone size, and D and trimming were worked out from the DNA. Of over 100,000 clones detected, about 83% appear once; the ten largest clones hold around 10%. Germline CDR1 reads SEHNR; CDR2 reads FQNEAQ (reference sequence). The CDR3 is 14 amino acids. V dropped 5 bases and J dropped 4 bases, with 14 bases sitting between them.

This sequence was found in a man aged 40-55 years with active or convalescent COVID-19. Sequencing was carried out using peripheral blood. V and J are TRBV7-9 and TRBJ1-2; the D is unclear. CDR3 nucleotides: TGTGCCAGCAGCCCCAGCACGGGGTTCTATGGCTACACCTTC. It codes for CASSPSTGFYGYTF.